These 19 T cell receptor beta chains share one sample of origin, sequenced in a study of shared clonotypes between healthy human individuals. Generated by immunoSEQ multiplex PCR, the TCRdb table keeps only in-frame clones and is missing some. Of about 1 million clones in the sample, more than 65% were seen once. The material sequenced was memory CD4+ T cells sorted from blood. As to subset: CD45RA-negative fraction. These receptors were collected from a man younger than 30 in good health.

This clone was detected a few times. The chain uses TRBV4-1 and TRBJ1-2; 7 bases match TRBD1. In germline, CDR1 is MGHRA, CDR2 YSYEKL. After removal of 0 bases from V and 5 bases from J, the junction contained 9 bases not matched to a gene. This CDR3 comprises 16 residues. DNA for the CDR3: TGCGCCAGCAGCCAAGAAATGGTTACAGGGGTTTATGGCTACACCTTC. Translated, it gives CASSQEMVTGVYGYTF.

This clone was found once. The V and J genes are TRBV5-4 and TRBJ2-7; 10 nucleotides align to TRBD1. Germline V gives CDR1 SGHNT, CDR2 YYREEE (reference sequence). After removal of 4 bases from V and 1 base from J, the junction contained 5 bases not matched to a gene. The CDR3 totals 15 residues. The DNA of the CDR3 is TGTGCCAGCAGCGCGGGACAGGGGCCATCCTACGAGCAGTACTTC. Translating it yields CASSAGQGPSYEQYF.

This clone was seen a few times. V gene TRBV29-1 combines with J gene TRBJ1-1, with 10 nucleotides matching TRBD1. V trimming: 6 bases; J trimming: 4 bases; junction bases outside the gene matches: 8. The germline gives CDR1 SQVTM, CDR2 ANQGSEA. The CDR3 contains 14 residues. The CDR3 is CSVRQGARVTEAFF. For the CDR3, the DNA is TGCAGCGTCCGACAGGGGGCGCGGGTCACTGAAGCTTTCTTT.

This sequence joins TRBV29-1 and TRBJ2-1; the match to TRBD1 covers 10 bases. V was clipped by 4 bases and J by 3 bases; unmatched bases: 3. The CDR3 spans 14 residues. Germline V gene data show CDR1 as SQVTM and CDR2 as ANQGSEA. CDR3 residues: CSVGQGANYNEQFF. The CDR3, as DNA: TGCAGCGTTGGACAGGGGGCGAACTACAATGAGCAGTTCTTC.

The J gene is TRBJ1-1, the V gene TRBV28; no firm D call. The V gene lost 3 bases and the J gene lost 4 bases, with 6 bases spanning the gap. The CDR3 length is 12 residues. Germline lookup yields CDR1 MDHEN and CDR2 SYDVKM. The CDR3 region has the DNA TGTGCCAGCAGTTTCTGGGCCACTGAAGCTTTCTTT. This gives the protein CASSFWATEAFF.

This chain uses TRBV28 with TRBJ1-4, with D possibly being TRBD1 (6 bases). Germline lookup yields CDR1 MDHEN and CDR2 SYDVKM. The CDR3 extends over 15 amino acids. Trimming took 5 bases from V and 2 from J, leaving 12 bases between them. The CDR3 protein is CASSLNRVTNEKLFF. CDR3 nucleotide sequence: TGTGCCAGCAGTCTCAACAGGGTCACTAATGAAAAACTGTTTTTT.

The CDR3 region is CASSPNRETQYF. The DNA of the CDR3 is TGTGCCAGCAGTCCCAATAGGGAGACCCAGTACTTC. The chain links TRBV25-1 to TRBJ2-5; D not resolved. The CDR3 consists of 12 residues. Germline V gives CDR1 MGHDK, CDR2 SYGVNS. Trimming left V 5 bases short and J 5 bases short, with 9 bases between.

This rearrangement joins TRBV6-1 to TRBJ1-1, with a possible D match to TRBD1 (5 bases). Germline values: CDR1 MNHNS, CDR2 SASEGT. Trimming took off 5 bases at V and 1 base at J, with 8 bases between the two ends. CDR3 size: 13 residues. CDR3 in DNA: TGTGCCAGCAGTAACGACAGGAACACTGAAGCTTTCTTT. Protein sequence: CASSNDRNTEAFF.

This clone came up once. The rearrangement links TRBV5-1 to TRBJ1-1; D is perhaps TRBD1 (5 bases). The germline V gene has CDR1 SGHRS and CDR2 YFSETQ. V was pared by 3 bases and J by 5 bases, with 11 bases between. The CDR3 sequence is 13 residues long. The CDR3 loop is CASSWDEGTEAFF. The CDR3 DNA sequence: TGCGCCAGCAGCTGGGACGAGGGTACTGAAGCTTTCTTT.

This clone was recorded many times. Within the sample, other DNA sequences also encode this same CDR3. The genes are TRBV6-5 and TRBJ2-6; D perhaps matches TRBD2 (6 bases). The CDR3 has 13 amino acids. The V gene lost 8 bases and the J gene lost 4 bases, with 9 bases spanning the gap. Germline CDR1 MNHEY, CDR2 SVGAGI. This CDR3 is CASGGSGANVLTF. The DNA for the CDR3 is TGTGCCAGCGGGGGGTCCGGGGCCAACGTCCTGACTTTC.

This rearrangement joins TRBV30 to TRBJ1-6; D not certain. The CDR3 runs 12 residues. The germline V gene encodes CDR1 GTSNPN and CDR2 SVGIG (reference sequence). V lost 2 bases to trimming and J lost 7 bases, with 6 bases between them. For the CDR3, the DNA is TGTGCCTGGAGTCAGGAGAATTCACCCCTCCACTTT. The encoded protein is CAWSQENSPLHF.

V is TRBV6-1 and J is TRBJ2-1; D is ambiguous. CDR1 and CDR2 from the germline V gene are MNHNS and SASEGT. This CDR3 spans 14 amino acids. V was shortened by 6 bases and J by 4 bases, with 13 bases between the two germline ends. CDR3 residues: CASRTGSIYNEQFF. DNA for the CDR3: TGTGCCAGCAGAACCGGGTCTATTTACAATGAGCAGTTCTTC.

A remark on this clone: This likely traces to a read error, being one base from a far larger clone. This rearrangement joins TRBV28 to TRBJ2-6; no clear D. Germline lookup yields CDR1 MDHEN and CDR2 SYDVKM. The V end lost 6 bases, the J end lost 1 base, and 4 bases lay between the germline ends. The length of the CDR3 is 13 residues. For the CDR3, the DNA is TGTGCCAGCAGCAGGTCTGGGGCCAACGTCCTGACTTTC. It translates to CASSRSGANVLTF.

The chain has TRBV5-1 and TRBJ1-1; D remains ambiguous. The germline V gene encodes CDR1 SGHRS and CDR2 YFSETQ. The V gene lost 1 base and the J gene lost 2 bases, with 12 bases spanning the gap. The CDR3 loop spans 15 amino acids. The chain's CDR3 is CASSLNPSLNTEAFF. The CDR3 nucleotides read TGCGCCAGCAGCTTGAACCCATCACTAAACACTGAAGCTTTCTTT.

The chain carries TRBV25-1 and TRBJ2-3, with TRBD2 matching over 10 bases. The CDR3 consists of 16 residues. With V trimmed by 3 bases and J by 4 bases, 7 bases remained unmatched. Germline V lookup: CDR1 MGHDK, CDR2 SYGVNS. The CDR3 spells CASSDPSGGFADTQYF. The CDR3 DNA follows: TGTGCCAGCAGTGACCCTAGCGGGGGTTTCGCAGATACGCAGTATTTT.

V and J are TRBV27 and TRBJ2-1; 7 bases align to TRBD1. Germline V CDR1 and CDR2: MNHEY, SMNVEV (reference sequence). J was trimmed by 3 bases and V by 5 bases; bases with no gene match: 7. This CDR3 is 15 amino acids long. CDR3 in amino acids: CASSVKTGSYNEQFF. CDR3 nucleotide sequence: TGTGCCAGCAGTGTCAAGACAGGGAGCTACAATGAGCAGTTCTTC.

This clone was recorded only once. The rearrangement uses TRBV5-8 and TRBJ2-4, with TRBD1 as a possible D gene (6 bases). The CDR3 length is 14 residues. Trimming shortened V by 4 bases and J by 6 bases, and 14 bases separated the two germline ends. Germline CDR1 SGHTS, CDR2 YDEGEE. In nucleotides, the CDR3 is TGTGCCAGCAGCCCCAGGGGTCAAGGAAACATTCAGTACTTC. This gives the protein CASSPRGQGNIQYF. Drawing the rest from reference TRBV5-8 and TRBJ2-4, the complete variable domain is EAGVTQSPTHLIKTRGQQATLRCSPISGHTSVYWYQQALGLGLQFLLWYDEGEERNRGNFPPRFSGRQFPNYSSELNVNALELEDSALYLCASSPRGQGNIQYFGAGTRLSVL.

The DNA of the CDR3 is TGTGCCAGCAGCGTAGGGGACAGGGGGTATGCAGAGACCCAGTACTTC. It translates to CASSVGDRGYAETQYF. V gene TRBV9 combines with J gene TRBJ2-5; 11 nucleotides align to TRBD1. The CDR3 has 16 residues. V lost 0 bases to trimming and J lost 4 bases; unmatched junction nucleotides: 5. In germline, CDR1 is SGDLS, CDR2 YYNGEE.

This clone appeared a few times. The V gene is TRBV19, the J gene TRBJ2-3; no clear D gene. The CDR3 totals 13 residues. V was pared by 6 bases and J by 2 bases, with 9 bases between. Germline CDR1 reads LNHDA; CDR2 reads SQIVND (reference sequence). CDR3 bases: TGTGCCAGTAGCCCGGTTGACACAGATACGCAGTATTTT. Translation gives CASSPVDTDTQYF.